This T cell receptor (beta chain) was obtained from a study of post-analysis software for immune sequencing data. Looking at the study overall: Disease trajectories encompassed relapsing-remitting, secondary progressive and progressive-relapsing multiple sclerosis. Whole-study findings and limits: Included in a set of about five TRBV segments more frequent in patients than controls were TRBV5-6, TRBV5-1 and TRBV20-1. Batch-matched samples strongly co-clustered by F measure.

On this clonotype: The antigen is unknown.

This CDR3 comprises 18 residues. The germline V gene encodes CDR1 SGHRS and CDR2 YFSETQ. With 4 bases removed from V and 5 bases from J, the gap between germline ends came to 27 bases. Unique molecular identifiers featured in each of the TCR beta cDNA libraries. T cells numbering about 0.85 to 10 million yielded some 520,000 cDNA molecules. From the PCR reads, TCRdb called clonotypes with MiXCR, one entry per CDR3 protein. The sample carries about 160,000 distinct CDR3 sequences, around 36% recorded once. This clonotype was obtained from a girl aged 5 to 17 with multiple sclerosis. The gene calls are TRBV5-1 and TRBJ1-2; D unclear. Sequencing used blood, obtained after autologous hematopoietic stem cell transplantation. This chain's CDR3 is CASSPNPSSGGPNYGYTF. In DNA form, the CDR3 reads TGCGCCAGCAGCCCCAACCCCAGTTCAGGCGGCCCGAATTATGGCTACACCTTC. Complete variable domain (other parts from reference TRBV5-1 and TRBJ1-2): KAGVTQTPRYLIKTRGQQVTLSCSPISGHRSVSWYQQTPGQGLQFLFEYFSETQRNKGNFPGRFSGRQFSNSRSEMNVSTLELGDSALYLCASSPNPSSGGPNYGYTFGSGTRLTVV.